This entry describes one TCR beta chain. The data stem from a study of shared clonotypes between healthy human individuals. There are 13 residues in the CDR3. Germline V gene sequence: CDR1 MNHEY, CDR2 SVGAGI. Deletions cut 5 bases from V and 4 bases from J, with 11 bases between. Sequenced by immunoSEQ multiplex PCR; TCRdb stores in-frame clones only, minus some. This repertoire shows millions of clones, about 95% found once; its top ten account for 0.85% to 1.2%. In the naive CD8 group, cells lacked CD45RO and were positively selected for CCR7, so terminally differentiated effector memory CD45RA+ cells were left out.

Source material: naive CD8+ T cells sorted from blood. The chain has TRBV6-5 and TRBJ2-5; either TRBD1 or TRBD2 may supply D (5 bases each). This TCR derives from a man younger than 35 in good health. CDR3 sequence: CASSARDGETQYF. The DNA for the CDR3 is TGTGCCAGCAGTGCCCGGGACGGAGAGACCCAGTACTTC.